This entry is about one T cell receptor beta chain. This record comes from a study of blood T cell repertoires in COVID-19. The overall study: Sources were T cells, B-cell-depleted T cells, or PBMCs; the material itself was cDNA or gDNA.

Libraries were prepared by immunoSEQ multiplex PCR; TCRdb keeps only in-frame clonotypes and omits some of them. The data hold under 200,000 clones, with about 83% observed a single time. The receptor's source is a human donor in a cohort sampled during active COVID-19. Source material: peripheral blood.

The CDR3 sequence is CASSQDSRVRELFF. The CDR3 bases are TGTGCCAGCAGCCAAGATTCGAGGGTCCGGGAGCTGTTTTTT. The chain couples TRBV3-1 (or the pseudogene TRBV3-2) to TRBJ2-2, with TRBD2 as a possible D gene (5 bases). Between the trimmed V and J ends, which lost 0 bases and 9 bases, there was a span of 11 bases. Per germline, CDR1 LGHDT and CDR2 YNNKEL (reference sequence). This CDR3 is built from 14 residues.